This T cell receptor (beta chain) is drawn from a study of blood T cell repertoires in COVID-19. Study overall: Acute and convalescent COVID-19 specimens originated in the United States, Italy and Spain. In each case, the material was cDNA or gDNA derived from T cells, B-cell-depleted T cells, or PBMCs.

In the authors' workflow: Reference gene primer amplification yielded estimated nucleated cell counts. Profiled with immunoSEQ multiplex PCR; TCRdb holds only in-frame clones, not every one. D and trimming were read from the DNA, whereas the V and J calls and clone size are those reported in that table. The sample has a few hundred thousand clones; around 89% are singletons. Germline CDR1 reads GTSNPN; CDR2 reads SVGIG (reference sequence). The CDR3 is 14 amino acids. Trimming removed 0 bases from V and 7 bases from J; junction bases left unmatched: 6. The rearrangement links TRBV30 to TRBJ2-5; 9 bases line up with TRBD1. This receptor was identified in a woman aged 50 to 65 with active or convalescent COVID-19. The specimen sequenced was peripheral blood. DNA of the CDR3: TGTGCCTGGAGTGTTGGCCTGGGACAGGGGACCCAGTACTTC. Its protein is CAWSVGLGQGTQYF.